A single T cell receptor (beta chain) is shown here with its context. These data originate in a study of blood T cell repertoires in COVID-19. The CDR3 extends over 15 amino acids. Trimming removed 1 base from V and 4 bases from J, with 13 bases in between. Germline V gene data show CDR1 as SGHTA and CDR2 as FQGTGA. Profiled with immunoSEQ multiplex PCR; TCRdb holds only in-frame clones, not every one. The sample gives 150,000 to 250,000 clones, around 80% of which show up once; 6% to 8% is in the top ten. The receptor was derived from a human donor with acute or convalescent COVID-19. The donor label of this sample is uncertain. The chain joins TRBV7-3 to TRBJ2-5; tentative D call: TRBD2 (6 bases). Sample: peripheral blood. The CDR3 DNA is TGTGCCAGCAGCTTAAATCGGGACGGGGGAGAGACCCAGTACTTC. Translating it yields CASSLNRDGGETQYF.